Shown below are 3 T cell receptor beta chains from a single sample sequenced in a study of cytomegalovirus exposure and HLA in healthy donors. Primers: 60 Vbeta forward and 13 Jbeta reverse. Profiled with immunoSEQ multiplex PCR; TCRdb holds only in-frame clones, not every one. Altogether over 150,000 clones are present, more than 80% being singletons, with the ten largest covering around 5%. The sample comprised PBMCs. The receptors originated from a man between 18 and 35 years old in good health and CMV-seronegative.

The CDR3 loop is CASSVRDRFYGYTF. CDR3 nucleotide sequence: TGTGCCAGCAGCGTACGAGACAGATTCTATGGCTACACCTTC. V and J are TRBV7-9 and TRBJ1-2; D is possibly TRBD1 (5 bases). Trimming removed 5 bases from V and 4 bases from J, with 14 bases in between. This CDR3 spans 14 amino acids. The germline gives CDR1 SEHNR, CDR2 FQNEAQ (reference sequence).

The chain joins TRBV7-9 to TRBJ2-7; D perhaps matches TRBD1 (5 bases). Trimming left V 5 bases short and J 0 bases short, with 8 bases between. CDR3 length equals 13 residues. Germline V lookup: CDR1 SEHNR, CDR2 FQNEAQ (reference sequence). CDR3 coding DNA: TGTGCCAGCAGCCGACAGAGCTCCTACGAGCAGTACTTC. It specifies CASSRQSSYEQYF.

DNA for the CDR3: TGCAGCGGGGTAGGAGGGACAGGGGCGATTGACGGGGAGCTGTTTTTT. Translation: CSGVGGTGAIDGELFF. This chain connects TRBV29-1 to TRBJ2-2; 10 bases line up with TRBD1. Trimming took 7 bases from V and 7 from J; bases not matched to a gene: 15. The CDR3 has 16 amino acids. Per the germline V gene, CDR1 is SQVTM and CDR2 is ANQGSEA.